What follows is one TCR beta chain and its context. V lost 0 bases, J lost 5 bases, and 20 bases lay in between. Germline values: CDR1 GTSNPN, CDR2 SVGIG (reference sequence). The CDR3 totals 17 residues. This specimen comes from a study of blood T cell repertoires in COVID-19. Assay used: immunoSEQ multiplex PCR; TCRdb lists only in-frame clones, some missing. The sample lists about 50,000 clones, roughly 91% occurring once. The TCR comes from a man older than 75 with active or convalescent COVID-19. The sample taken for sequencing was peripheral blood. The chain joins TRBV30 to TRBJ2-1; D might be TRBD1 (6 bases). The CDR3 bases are TGTGCCTGGAGTGTAGAAAAGGGCCAGGGGAGCCACAATGAGCAGTTCTTC. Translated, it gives CAWSVEKGQGSHNEQFF.